This T cell receptor (beta chain) was sequenced in a study of patients and donors after allogeneic stem cell transplantation. Via MiXCR, TCRdb re-called the RT-PCR reads, giving one row per CDR3 protein. The table includes approximately 31,000 distinct CDR3 sequences, less than 45% detected once. This CDR3 has 13 residues. V was trimmed by 2 bases and J by 0 bases, leaving 4 bases between them. CDR1 is MNHEY, CDR2 SMNVEV, per germline (reference sequence). The sample holds a few counts of this clonotype. This sequence originates from a human donor who was either an allogeneic HSCT recipient or a stem cell or donor lymphocyte infusion donor (not recorded which). It is not recorded whose cells these are; they may come from a transplant donor. V is TRBV27 and J is TRBJ2-5, with D unresolved. Material: blood, either unsorted or a sorted T cell fraction (not recorded which). The CDR3 is CASSLGYQETQYF. CDR3 sequence (DNA): TGTGCCAGCAGTTTAGGGTACCAAGAGACCCAGTACTTC.